The next 32 T cell receptor beta chains were all read from a single sample in a study of blood T cell repertoires in COVID-19. TCRdb keeps only in-frame clones here, not all; method: immunoSEQ multiplex PCR. Of 55,000 to 75,000 clones listed, about four fifths were seen once; the top ten hold about 5.9%. The sample was peripheral blood. Source of these receptors: a human donor in a cohort sampled during active COVID-19.

A word on this clone: One end of the junction varies from germline; a read error may be responsible. The chain links TRBV9 to TRBJ2-2, with unresolved D. CDR1 is SGDLS, CDR2 YYNGEE, per germline. The CDR3 is 15 amino acids. The CDR3 loop is CASSVAGTNPGELFF. In DNA, the CDR3 is TGTGCCAGCAGCGTAGCAGGAACGAACCCCGGGGAGCTGTTTTTT.

In this sample, this clone turned up once. V usage is TRBV10-1 and J usage is TRBJ2-3; 7 bases align to TRBD1. Germline loops: CDR1 WNHNN, CDR2 SYGVQD (reference sequence). This CDR3 region has 13 residues. V lost 4 bases to trimming and J lost 4 bases; unmatched junction nucleotides: 2. The CDR3 reads CASSGDSADTQYF. Here the CDR3 DNA reads TGCGCCAGCAGTGGGGACAGTGCAGATACGCAGTATTTT.

The chain joins TRBV7-2 to TRBJ2-3, with 9 bases lining up with TRBD2. J was trimmed by 4 bases and V by 3 bases; bases with no gene match: 2. This CDR3 has 14 amino acids. Germline CDR1 is SGHTA and CDR2 is FQGNSA. CDR3 nucleotides: TGTGCCAGCAGCTTTTTAGCGGGAGCAGATACGCAGTATTTT. Its protein product is CASSFLAGADTQYF.

The genes are TRBV5-1 and TRBJ1-1; no reliable D call. This CDR3 comprises 13 residues. V was shortened by 4 bases and J by 2 bases, with 9 bases between the two germline ends. CDR1 and CDR2 from the germline V gene are SGHRS and YFSETQ. The CDR3 DNA follows: TGCGCCAGCAGCAACGACAAAAACACTGAAGCTTTCTTT. Its protein product is CASSNDKNTEAFF.

This clone was counted a few times. The chain employs TRBV5-4 and TRBJ2-1, with 10 positions matching TRBD2. CDR1 and CDR2 (germline): SGHNT, YYREEE (reference sequence). The CDR3 loop spans 14 amino acids. V lost 5 bases and J lost 9; bases outside the gene matches: 8. DNA of the CDR3: TGTGCCAGCAGTATCCTAGCGGGAGATGCTGAGCAGTTCTTC. Its translation is CASSILAGDAEQFF.

This clone was detected once. J is TRBJ1-6 and V is TRBV12-5, with D hard to call. Germline V gene lookup returns CDR1 LGHNT and CDR2 FRNRAP. V was clipped by 5 bases and J by 10 bases, with 12 bases between them. This CDR3 spans 13 amino acids. For the CDR3, the DNA is TGTGCTAGTGGTATCGAAGCAGGATCACCCCTCCACTTT. It codes for CASGIEAGSPLHF.

The chain links TRBV5-1 to TRBJ2-2, with D possibly being TRBD1 (5 bases). The germline gives CDR1 SGHRS, CDR2 YFSETQ. V lost 4 bases and J 4 bases, leaving 8 bases between the germline ends. The CDR3 sequence is 13 residues long. The CDR3 loop reads CASSQGLTGELFF. DNA of the CDR3: TGCGCCAGCAGCCAGGGTCTCACCGGGGAGCTGTTTTTT.

The gene calls are TRBV5-1 and TRBJ2-7; TRBD1 matches 7 bases. Looked up from germline, CDR1 is SGHRS and CDR2 is YFSETQ. Losses at the gene ends were 4 bases for V and 2 bases for J; bases not matched to a gene: 6. The CDR3 extends over 14 amino acids. Here the CDR3 reads CASSKLQGTYEQYF. CDR3 sequence (DNA): TGCGCCAGCAGCAAACTACAGGGGACCTACGAGCAGTACTTC.

This chain links TRBV15 with TRBJ1-4, with 7 nucleotides matching TRBD1. Trimming took 0 bases from V and 7 from J; bases not matched to a gene: 11. Germline-derived CDR1 and CDR2 are LNHNV and YYDKDF (reference sequence). The CDR3 is 17 residues long. The CDR3 DNA sequence: TGTGCCACCAGCAGAGATTACTACACAGGGGTGGGTGAAAAACTGTTTTTT. Amino acids: CATSRDYYTGVGEKLFF.

The rearrangement links TRBV6-1 to TRBJ1-2; 8 bases align to TRBD1. The V gene end was trimmed by 2 bases and the J gene end by 7 bases; junction bases not matched to a gene: 6. Per germline, CDR1 MNHNS and CDR2 SASEGT. This CDR3 has 14 residues. The CDR3 reads CASSENQGAGGYTF. In DNA form, the CDR3 reads TGTGCCAGCAGTGAAAACCAGGGGGCTGGTGGCTACACCTTC.

The V and J genes are TRBV25-1 and TRBJ1-3, with a possible D match to TRBD1 (5 bases). Between the trimmed V and J ends, which lost 2 bases and 2 bases, there was a span of 10 bases. This CDR3 spans 15 amino acids. Per germline, CDR1 MGHDK and CDR2 SYGVNS. This CDR3 reads CASSEVGAAGNTIYF. The CDR3 DNA reads TGTGCCAGCAGTGAAGTAGGGGCGGCTGGAAACACCATATATTTT.

The rearrangement joins TRBV10-3 to TRBJ1-2, with D perhaps TRBD1 (6 bases). The CDR3 loop spans 14 amino acids. V was pared by 7 bases and J by 2 bases, with 14 bases between. CDR1 is ENHRY, CDR2 SYGVKD, per germline. CDR3 sequence reads: CAITPAGGNYGYTF. CDR3 in DNA: TGTGCCATCACCCCTGCGGGGGGCAACTATGGCTACACCTTC.

The chain combines TRBV6-1 with TRBJ2-7; 7 bases align to TRBD1. J was trimmed by 0 bases and V by 3 bases; bases with no gene match: 8. The CDR3 has 16 residues. Germline lookup yields CDR1 MNHNS and CDR2 SASEGT. The CDR3 DNA sequence: TGTGCCAGCAGTGACCCGGGACAGATGAGCTCCTACGAGCAGTACTTC. Protein: CASSDPGQMSSYEQYF.

This chain joins TRBV11-1 and TRBJ2-1; D is ambiguous. The CDR3 runs to 12 residues. Deletions cut 5 bases from V and 7 bases from J, with 9 bases between. The germline V gene encodes CDR1 SGHAT and CDR2 FQDESV (reference sequence). CDR3 residues: CASSIWPNEQFF. CDR3 sequence (DNA): TGTGCCAGCAGCATATGGCCTAATGAGCAGTTCTTC.

V usage is TRBV7-3 and J usage is TRBJ2-2; D unresolved. Germline assignment: CDR1 SGHTA and CDR2 FQGTGA. Trimming took 6 bases from V and 0 from J, leaving 8 bases between them. The CDR3 has 14 residues. The CDR3 sequence is CASRTDTNTGELFF. The CDR3 DNA reads as TGTGCCAGCAGAACAGATACGAACACCGGGGAGCTGTTTTTT. The entire variable domain, with the rest obtained from reference TRBV7-3 and TRBJ2-2, is as follows: GAGVSQTPSNKVTEKGKYVELRCDPISGHTALYWYRQSLGQGPEFLIYFQGTGAADDSGLPNDRFFAVRPEGSVSTLKIQRTERGDSAVYLCASRTDTNTGELFFGEGSRLTVL.

The gene calls are TRBV2 and TRBJ2-1, with 9 bases identical to TRBD1. After removal of 6 bases from V and 6 bases from J, the junction contained 9 bases not matched to a gene. From germline, CDR1 is SNHLY and CDR2 FYNNEI. This CDR3 comprises 15 residues. DNA for the CDR3: TGTGCCAGCAGCGCGGGGGACAGGGCCGGCAATGAGCAGTTCTTC. It encodes CASSAGDRAGNEQFF.

V is TRBV2 and J is TRBJ2-7; D is undetermined. The CDR3 totals 11 residues. V shed 5 bases and J shed 2 bases, with 4 bases lying between them. Germline V gene lookup returns CDR1 SNHLY and CDR2 FYNNEI. For the CDR3, the DNA is TGTGCCAGCAGTTTAACCTACGAGCAGTACTTC. It encodes CASSLTYEQYF.

A word on this clone: One junction end does not reproduce the germline sequence, and a read error may be involved. V is TRBV30 and J is TRBJ1-2; 9 nucleotides align to TRBD1. The germline CDR1 and CDR2 sequences are GTSNPN and SVGIG (reference sequence). The CDR3 is 13 amino acids. The CDR3 protein is CAWSRDRGLRNNF. Written as DNA, the CDR3 is TGTGCCTGGAGTCGCGACAGGGGGTTAAGAAATAACTTC.

V usage is TRBV24-1 and J usage is TRBJ2-2; perhaps TRBD1 as D (5 bases). The germline V and J ends were trimmed by 3 bases and 7 bases, with 8 bases remaining between them. Germline loops: CDR1 KGHDR, CDR2 SFDVKD. The CDR3 has 13 residues. In nucleotides, the CDR3 is TGTGCCACCAGTGATCAGGGTATCGGGGAGCTGTTTTTT. Translating gives CATSDQGIGELFF.

V gene TRBV7-2 combines with J gene TRBJ1-6; D may be TRBD1 (6 bases). This CDR3 is built from 14 residues. Between the trimmed V and J ends, which lost 5 bases and 16 bases, there was a span of 21 bases. CDR1 is SGHTA, CDR2 FQGNSA, per germline. The CDR3 protein is CASSTGGGGGDLHF. The DNA for the CDR3 is TGTGCCAGCAGCACCGGCGGGGGGGGCGGAGATCTCCACTTT.

DNA for the CDR3: TGTGCCAGCAGCCCGACTAGCGGGATTGGTGAGCAGTTCTTC. It yields the protein CASSPTSGIGEQFF. The J gene is TRBJ2-1, the V gene TRBV9; TRBD2 matches 11 bases. The germline CDR1 and CDR2 sequences are SGDLS and YYNGEE. The CDR3 covers 14 residues. V shed 4 bases and J 9 bases; nucleotides not matched to a gene: 6. Complete variable domain (other parts from reference TRBV9 and TRBJ2-1): DSGVTQTPKHLITATGQRVTLRCSPRSGDLSVYWYQQSLDQGLQFLIQYYNGEERAKGNILERFSAQQFPDLHSELNLSSLELGDSALYFCASSPTSGIGEQFFGPGTRLTVL.

The chain couples TRBV28 to TRBJ1-4, with TRBD1 identical over 9 bases. The CDR3 sequence is 13 residues long. The J segment lost 8 bases and the V segment lost 5 bases, leaving 3 bases of the junction unmatched. Germline loops: CDR1 MDHEN, CDR2 SYDVKM. The CDR3 here is CASSLQGAEKLFF. The CDR3 DNA is TGTGCCAGCAGTCTACAGGGGGCAGAAAAACTGTTTTTT.

The J gene is TRBJ2-2, the V gene TRBV15, with TRBD1 matching 11 bases. Trimming at V came to 0 bases and at J to 7 bases, leaving 7 bases not matched to a gene. The CDR3 sequence is 17 residues long. The germline gives CDR1 LNHNV, CDR2 YYDKDF (reference sequence). The CDR3, as DNA: TGTGCCACCAGCAGAGATTTTGGACAGGGGGCAATCGGGGAGCTGTTTTTT. It translates to CATSRDFGQGAIGELFF.

This rearrangement joins TRBV7-9 to TRBJ1-3; tentative D call: TRBD1 (6 bases). The germline V and J ends were trimmed by 3 bases and 0 bases, with 9 bases remaining between them. The CDR3 extends over 15 amino acids. Looked up from germline, CDR1 is SEHNR and CDR2 is FQNEAQ (reference sequence). CDR3 nucleotides: TGTGCCAGCAGCTTCAGGGGCCTCTCTGGAAACACCATATATTTT. It is translated as CASSFRGLSGNTIYF. Full variable domain (outside the CDR3, taken from reference TRBV7-9 and TRBJ1-3): DTGVSQNPRHKITKRGQNVTFRCDPISEHNRLYWYRQTLGQGPEFLTYFQNEAQLEKSRLLSDRFSAERPKGSFSTLEIQRTEQGDSAMYLCASSFRGLSGNTIYFGEGSWLTVV.

The chain combines TRBV7-2 with TRBJ2-7, with D unclear. CDR1 is SGHTA, CDR2 FQGNSA, per germline. This CDR3 has 15 amino acids. V was cut by 5 bases and J by 0 bases, with 14 bases left in between. The CDR3 region is CASSEGAVGSYEQYF. Here the CDR3 DNA reads TGTGCCAGCAGCGAAGGCGCGGTGGGCTCCTACGAGCAGTACTTC.

The V call is TRBV5-1, the J call TRBJ1-5; 7 bases agree with TRBD1. This CDR3 contains 13 residues. The germline CDR1 and CDR2 sequences are SGHRS and YFSETQ. Trimming cost V 5 bases and J 5 bases; bases outside gene matches: 4. The CDR3 nucleotides read TGCGCCAGCAGACCTGACAGGGATCAGCCCCAGCATTTT. Protein sequence: CASRPDRDQPQHF.

The J gene is TRBJ2-3, the V gene TRBV7-9; 7 nucleotides align to TRBD1. The length of the CDR3 is 15 residues. In germline, CDR1 is SEHNR, CDR2 FQNEAQ (reference sequence). Trimming at V came to 5 bases and at J to 5 bases, leaving 10 bases not matched to a gene. The CDR3 coding sequence is TGTGCCAGCAGCCCTAGAGGGGGCCTTGAAGATACGCAGTATTTT. This codes for CASSPRGGLEDTQYF.

V and J are TRBV25-1 and TRBJ2-5; D is possibly TRBD1 (5 bases). Germline lookup yields CDR1 MGHDK and CDR2 SYGVNS. The CDR3 loop spans 14 amino acids. V shed 2 bases and J shed 0 bases, with 7 bases lying between them. The CDR3 DNA reads as TGTGCCAGCAGTGAAATCAGGGACCAAGAGACCCAGTACTTC. Its protein product is CASSEIRDQETQYF.

The J gene is TRBJ1-1, the V gene TRBV18; D might be TRBD1 (5 bases). The CDR3 is 15 amino acids. V shed 4 bases and J shed 3 bases, with 15 bases lying between them. Per germline, CDR1 KGHSH and CDR2 LQKENI. The CDR3, as DNA: TGTGCCAGCTCACTCTCACCCGGGGGGGACACTGAAGCTTTCTTT. It translates to CASSLSPGGDTEAFF.

The CDR3 spells CASSQSYTGELFF. The CDR3 DNA reads TGTGCCAGCAGCCAATCGTACACCGGGGAGCTGTTTTTT. V and J are TRBV3-1 (or the pseudogene TRBV3-2) and TRBJ2-2; D gene ambiguous. Looked up from germline, CDR1 is LGHDT and CDR2 is YNNKEL (reference sequence). The length of the CDR3 is 13 residues. V was cut by 2 bases and J by 3 bases, with 4 bases left in between.

V is TRBV3-1 (or the pseudogene TRBV3-2) and J is TRBJ2-3; TRBD2 might be the D (6 bases). This CDR3 spans 16 amino acids. Looked up from germline, CDR1 is LGHDT and CDR2 is YNNKEL (reference sequence). Trimming cost V 4 bases and J 4 bases, with 18 bases left between them. The CDR3 DNA reads as TGTGCCAGCAGCCCGCGACGGGAGATTGGGGCAGATACGCAGTATTTT. Its translation is CASSPRREIGADTQYF.

This clone was observed a single time. This chain connects TRBV5-1 to TRBJ1-2, with a weak D call TRBD1 (6 bases). Germline assignment: CDR1 SGHRS and CDR2 YFSETQ. V was shortened by 4 bases and J by 2 bases, with 12 bases between the two germline ends. The CDR3 consists of 14 residues. CDR3 DNA: TGCGCCAGCAGCCCCACCACAGGGAACTATGGCTACACCTTC. It codes for CASSPTTGNYGYTF.